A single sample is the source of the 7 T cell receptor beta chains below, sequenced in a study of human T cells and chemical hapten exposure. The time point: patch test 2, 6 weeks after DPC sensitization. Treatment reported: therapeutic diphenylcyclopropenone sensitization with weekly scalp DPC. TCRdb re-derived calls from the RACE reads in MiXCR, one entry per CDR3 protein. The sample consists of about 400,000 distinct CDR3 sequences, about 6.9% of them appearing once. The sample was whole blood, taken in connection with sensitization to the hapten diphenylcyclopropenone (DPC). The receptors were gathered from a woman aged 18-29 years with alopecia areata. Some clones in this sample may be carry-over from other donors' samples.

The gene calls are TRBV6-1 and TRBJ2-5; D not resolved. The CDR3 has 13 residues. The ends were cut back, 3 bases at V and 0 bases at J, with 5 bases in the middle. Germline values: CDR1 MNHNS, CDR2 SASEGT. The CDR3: CASSDPYQETQYF. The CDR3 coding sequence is TGTGCCAGCAGTGACCCTTACCAAGAGACCCAGTACTTC.

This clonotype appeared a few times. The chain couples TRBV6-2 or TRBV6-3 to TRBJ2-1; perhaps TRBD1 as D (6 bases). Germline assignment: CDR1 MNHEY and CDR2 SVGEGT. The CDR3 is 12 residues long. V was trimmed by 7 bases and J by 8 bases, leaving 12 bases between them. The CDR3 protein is CASISQGYEQFF. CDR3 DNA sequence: TGTGCCAGCATTTCACAGGGCTATGAGCAGTTCTTC.

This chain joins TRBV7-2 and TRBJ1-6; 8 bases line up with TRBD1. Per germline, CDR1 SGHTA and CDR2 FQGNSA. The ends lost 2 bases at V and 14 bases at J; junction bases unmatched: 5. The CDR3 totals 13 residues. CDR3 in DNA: TGTGCCAGCAGCTTACAGGACAGGGAAACCCTCCACTTT. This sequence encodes CASSLQDRETLHF.

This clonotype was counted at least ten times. The CDR3: CASSQAAGGTYNEQFF. In nucleotides, the CDR3 is TGCGCCAGCAGCCAAGCCGCCGGGGGGACCTACAATGAGCAGTTCTTC. The J gene is TRBJ2-1, the V gene TRBV4-3; 7 nucleotides agree with TRBD2. The CDR3 length is 16 residues. The ends lost 1 base at V and 2 bases at J; junction bases unmatched: 5. The V gene's germline CDR1 is LGHNA and CDR2 YSLEER.

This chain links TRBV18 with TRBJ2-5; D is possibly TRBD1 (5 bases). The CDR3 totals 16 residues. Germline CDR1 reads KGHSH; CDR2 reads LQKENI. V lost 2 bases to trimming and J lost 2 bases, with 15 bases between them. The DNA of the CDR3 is TGTGCCAGCTCACCAGTGGCAGGGCCACAACAAGAGACCCAGTACTTC. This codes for CASSPVAGPQQETQYF.

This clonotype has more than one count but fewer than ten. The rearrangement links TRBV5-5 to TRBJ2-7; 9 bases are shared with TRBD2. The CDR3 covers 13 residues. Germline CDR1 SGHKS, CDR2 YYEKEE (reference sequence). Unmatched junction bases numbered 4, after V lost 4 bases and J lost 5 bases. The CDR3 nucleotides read TGTGCCAGCAGCCGGGGACTAGCCCACGAGCAGTACTTC. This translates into CASSRGLAHEQYF.

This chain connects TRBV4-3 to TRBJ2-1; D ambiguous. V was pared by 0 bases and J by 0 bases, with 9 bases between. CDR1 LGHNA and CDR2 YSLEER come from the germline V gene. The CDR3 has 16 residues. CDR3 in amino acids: CASSQDIGSSYNEQFF. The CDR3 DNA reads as TGCGCCAGCAGCCAAGACATCGGGTCCTCCTACAATGAGCAGTTCTTC.